This TCR beta chain appears in the sequencing data of a study of Graves' ophthalmopathy and Graves' hyperthyroidism. Study results and limitations: Blood also harbored most expanded thyroid clonotypes above 0.001 frequency.

The table lists this clonotype with many counts. The antigen is undetermined. Scientists amplified the TCR beta CDR3 regions from RNA transcripts. HTBI primers were employed in first-round RT-PCR, then a second-round multiplex PCR followed. TCRdb passed the multiplex PCR reads through MiXCR, listing each CDR3 protein once. The table has about 380,000 distinct CDR3 sequences, approximately 15% seen once; the top ten hold 7%. Looked up from germline, CDR1 is SNHLY and CDR2 is FYNNEI. This CDR3 is built from 12 residues. Trimming pared 8 bases from V and 7 bases from J, leaving 14 bases between. Lactation, pregnancy, uncontrolled infections and other autoimmune diseases were all grounds for excluding patients.

The sample consisted of peripheral blood. This sequence was found in a woman aged 18-29 years with stable Graves' hyperthyroidism. The V and J genes are TRBV2 and TRBJ1-2; D is perhaps TRBD1 (6 bases). The CDR3 bases are TGTGCCAGCTTAACGAACAGGGTTGGCTACACCTTC. Translated, it gives CASLTNRVGYTF.